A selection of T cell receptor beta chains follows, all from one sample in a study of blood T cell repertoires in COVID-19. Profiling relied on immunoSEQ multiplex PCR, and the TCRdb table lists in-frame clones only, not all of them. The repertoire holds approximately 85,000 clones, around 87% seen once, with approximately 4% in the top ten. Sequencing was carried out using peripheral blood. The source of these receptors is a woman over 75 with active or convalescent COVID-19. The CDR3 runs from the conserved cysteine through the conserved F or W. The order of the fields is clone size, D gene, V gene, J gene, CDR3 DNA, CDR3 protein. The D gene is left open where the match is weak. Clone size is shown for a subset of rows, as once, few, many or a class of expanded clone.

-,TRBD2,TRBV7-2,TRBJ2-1,TGTGCCAGCAGCTTGAGAGCGGGAGGCAATGAGCAGTTCTTC,CASSLRAGGNEQFF
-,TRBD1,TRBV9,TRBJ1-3,TGTGCCAGCAGCTCGGCGTCAGGGACAGTTTCAAACACCATATATTTT,CASSSASGTVSNTIYF
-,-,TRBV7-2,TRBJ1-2,TGTGCCAGCAGCTTATGGCAGAAAGCTAACTATGGCTACACCTTC,CASSLWQKANYGYTF
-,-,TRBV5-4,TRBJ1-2,TGTGCCAGCAGCACTAGGGAACATGGCTACACCTTC,CASSTREHGYTF
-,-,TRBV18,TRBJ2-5,TGTGCCAGCTCACGGGGAAGCGGGGAGACCCAGTACTTC,CASSRGSGETQYF
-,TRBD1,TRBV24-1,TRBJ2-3,TGTGCCACCAGTGATCACGACAGGGTGAGGACAGATACGCAGTATTTT,CATSDHDRVRTDTQYF
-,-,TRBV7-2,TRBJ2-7,TGTGCCAGCAGCTTACCCAGAATGGCGGATCCCTACGAGCAGTACTTC,CASSLPRMADPYEQYF
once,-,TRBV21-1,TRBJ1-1,TGTGCCAGCAGCAAATTTAGTAGGCAGGGGGAGGTGAGGGACACTGAAGCTTTCTTT,CASSKFSRQGEVRDTEAFF
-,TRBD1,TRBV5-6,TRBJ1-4,TGTGCCAGCAGCTTCGAGAGGACAGGGGATGAAAAACTGTTTTTT,CASSFERTGDEKLFF
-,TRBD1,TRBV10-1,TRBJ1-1,TGCGCCATCCCAGGGGGTTGGAACACTGAAGCTTTCTTT,CAIPGGWNTEAFF
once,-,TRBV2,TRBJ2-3,TGTGCCAGCAGCCCCAACAGCGGTACCACAGATACGCAGTATTTT,CASSPNSGTTDTQYF
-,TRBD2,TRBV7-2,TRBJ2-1,TGTGCCAGCAGCAAACTAGCGGGAGGGCTCAATGAGCAGTTCTTC,CASSKLAGGLNEQFF
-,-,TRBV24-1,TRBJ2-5,TGTGCCACCAGTGATTTGACAGGAGAGACCCAGTACTTC,CATSDLTGETQYF
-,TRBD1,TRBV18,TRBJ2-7,TGTGCCAGCTCACCACAGTCCGGACAGGTTTGGGAGCAGTACTTC,CASSPQSGQVWEQYF
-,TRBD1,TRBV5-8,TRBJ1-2,TGTGCCAGCAGCCCCCGGGACAGGGGGACTTACTATGGCTACACCTTC,CASSPRDRGTYYGYTF
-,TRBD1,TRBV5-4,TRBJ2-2,TGTGCCAGCAGCTTGGCGGGACAGGGGGCAGGCGGGGAGCTGTTTTTT,CASSLAGQGAGGELFF
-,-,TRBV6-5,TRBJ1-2,TGTGCCAGCAACCCAGTCGACTATGGCTACACCTTC,CASNPVDYGYTF
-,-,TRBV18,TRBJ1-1,TGTGCCAGCTCACCACTCGCAGGGGAGAACACTGAAGCTTTCTTT,CASSPLAGENTEAFF
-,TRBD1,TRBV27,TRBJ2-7,TGTGCCAGCAGCTTAGGGGGACAGGGGGGAAGCTCCTACGAGCAGTACTTC,CASSLGGQGGSSYEQYF
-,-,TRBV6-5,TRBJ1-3,TGTGCCAGCACCGTGACACATAACTCTGGAAACACCATATATTTT,CASTVTHNSGNTIYF
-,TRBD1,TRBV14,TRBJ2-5,TGTGCCAGCAGCCAAAGACAGGGGGCCGGAGAGACCCAGTACTTC,CASSQRQGAGETQYF
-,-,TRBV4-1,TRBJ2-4,TGCGCCAGCAGCCACCGAACAGGGGAGGAGGACATTCAGTACTTC,CASSHRTGEEDIQYF
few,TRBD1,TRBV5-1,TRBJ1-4,TGCGCCAGCAGGGCAGGGGGCCCCACTAATGAAAAACTGTTTTTT,CASRAGGPTNEKLFF
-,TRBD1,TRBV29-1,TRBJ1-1,TGCAGCGCCGACAGGGGAGGGAACACTGAAGCTTTCTTT,CSADRGGNTEAFF
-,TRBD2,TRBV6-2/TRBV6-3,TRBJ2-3,TGTGCCAGCAGTTACTCGAGGGGACTAGCGGGAGCGGCAGATACGCAGTATTTT,CASSYSRGLAGAADTQYF
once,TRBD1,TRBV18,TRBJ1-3,TGTGCCAGCTCACCATTACCGGGACAGGGGGCGCGGGACACCATATATTTT,CASSPLPGQGARDTIYF
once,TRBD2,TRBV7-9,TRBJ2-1,TGTGCCAGCAGCTTAACCGGGACTAGCGGGACTCTGGATGAGCAGTTCTTC,CASSLTGTSGTLDEQFF
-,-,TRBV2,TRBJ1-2,TGTGCCAGCAGCACCCGGTGGACTAATGGCTACACCTTC,CASSTRWTNGYTF
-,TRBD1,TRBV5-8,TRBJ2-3,TGTGCCAGCAGCTTCCGGGGGACAGGCCCAGATACGCAGTATTTT,CASSFRGTGPDTQYF
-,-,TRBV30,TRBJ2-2,TGTGCCTGGAGTACCGGGAGCGTAAACACCGGGGAGCTGTTTTTT,CAWSTGSVNTGELFF
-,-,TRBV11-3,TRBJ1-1,TGTGCCAGCAGCCAAACACGGGATACTGAAGCTTTCTTT,CASSQTRDTEAFF
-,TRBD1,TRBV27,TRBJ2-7,TGTGCCAGCAGCTTTGGACAGGGGGTCGTCTACGAGCAGTACTTC,CASSFGQGVVYEQYF
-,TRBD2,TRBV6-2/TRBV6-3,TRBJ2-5,TGTGCCAGCAGTTACGGCGGGGGATCCCAAGAGACCCAGTACTTC,CASSYGGGSQETQYF
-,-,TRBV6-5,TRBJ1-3,TGTGCCAGCAGGCTGACAGCAACCTCTGGAAACACCATATATTTT,CASRLTATSGNTIYF
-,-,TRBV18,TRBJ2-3,TGTGCCAGCTCAGCGTCCTTCAGGGGTGATACGCAGTATTTT,CASSASFRGDTQYF
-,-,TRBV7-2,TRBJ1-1,TGTGCCAGCAGCCTAAAGTCCCCAGGGAACACTGAAGCTTTCTTT,CASSLKSPGNTEAFF
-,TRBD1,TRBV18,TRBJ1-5,TGTGCCAGCTCACAAACAGGGGCTACGCCCCAGCATTTT,CASSQTGATPQHF
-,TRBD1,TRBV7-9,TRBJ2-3,TGTGCCAGCAGCTTCGGACAGGGGGATAAAGATACGCAGTATTTT,CASSFGQGDKDTQYF
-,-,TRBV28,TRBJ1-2,TGTGCCACGGCGGACACATCCTATGGCTACACCTTC,CATADTSYGYTF
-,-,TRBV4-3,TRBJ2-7,TGCGCCAGCAGCCAAGTCCCCATGGGGACTGGTGGATCCTACGAGCAGTACTTC,CASSQVPMGTGGSYEQYF
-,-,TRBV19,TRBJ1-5,TGTGCCAGTAGTGCCCGGGACTACAATCAGCCCCAGCATTTT,CASSARDYNQPQHF
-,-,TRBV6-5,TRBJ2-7,TGTGCCAGCAGGTCCGGGGTGTACGAGCAGTACTTC,CASRSGVYEQYF